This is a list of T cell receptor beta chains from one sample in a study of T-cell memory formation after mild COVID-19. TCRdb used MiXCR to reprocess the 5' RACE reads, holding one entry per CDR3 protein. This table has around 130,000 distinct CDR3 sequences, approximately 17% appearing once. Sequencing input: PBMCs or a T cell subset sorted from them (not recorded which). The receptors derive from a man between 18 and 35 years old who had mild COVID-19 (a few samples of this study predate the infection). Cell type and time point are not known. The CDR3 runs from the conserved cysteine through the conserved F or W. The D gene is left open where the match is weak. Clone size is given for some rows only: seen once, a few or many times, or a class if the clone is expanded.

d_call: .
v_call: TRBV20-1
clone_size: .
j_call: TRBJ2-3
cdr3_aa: CSARDMRTGSTDTQYF
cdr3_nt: TGCAGTGCTAGAGATATGCGGACTGGTAGCACAGATACGCAGTATTTT

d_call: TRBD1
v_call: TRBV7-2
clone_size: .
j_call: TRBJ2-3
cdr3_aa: CASSRSGQGLDTQYF
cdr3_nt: TGTGCCAGCAGCCGCTCGGGACAGGGGTTAGATACGCAGTATTTT

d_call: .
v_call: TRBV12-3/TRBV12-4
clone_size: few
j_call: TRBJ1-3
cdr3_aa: CASELYSGNTIYF
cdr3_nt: TGTGCCAGCGAACTATACTCTGGAAACACCATATATTTT

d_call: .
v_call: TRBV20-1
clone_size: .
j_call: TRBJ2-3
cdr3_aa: CSAGSMVRTDTQYF
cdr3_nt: TGCAGTGCTGGTAGTATGGTCCGCACAGATACGCAGTATTTT

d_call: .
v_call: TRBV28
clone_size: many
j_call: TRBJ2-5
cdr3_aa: CASRQPREGETQYF
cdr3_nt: TGTGCCAGCAGGCAACCCAGGGAAGGAGAGACCCAGTACTTC

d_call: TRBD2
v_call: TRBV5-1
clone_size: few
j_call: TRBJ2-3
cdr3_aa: CASSLGLAGVSTDTQYF
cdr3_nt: TGCGCCAGCAGCTTGGGCCTAGCGGGGGTTAGCACAGATACGCAGTATTTT

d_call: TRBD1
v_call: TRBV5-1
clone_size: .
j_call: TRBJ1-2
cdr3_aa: CASSLPGQFSYGYTF
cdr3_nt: TGCGCCAGCAGCTTACCGGGACAGTTCTCCTATGGCTACACCTTC

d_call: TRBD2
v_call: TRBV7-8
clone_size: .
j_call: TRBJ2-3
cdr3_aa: CASSPERGVNTQYF
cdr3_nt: TGTGCCAGCAGCCCCGAGCGGGGGGTGAATACGCAGTATTTT

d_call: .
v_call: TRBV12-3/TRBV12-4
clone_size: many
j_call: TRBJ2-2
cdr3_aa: CAISHRNTGELFF
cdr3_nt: TGTGCCATAAGCCACAGGAACACCGGGGAGCTGTTTTTT

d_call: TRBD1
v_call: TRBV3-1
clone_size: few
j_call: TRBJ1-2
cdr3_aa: CASSRRQGGNYGYTF
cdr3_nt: TGTGCCAGCAGCCGTAGACAGGGGGGGAACTATGGCTACACCTTC

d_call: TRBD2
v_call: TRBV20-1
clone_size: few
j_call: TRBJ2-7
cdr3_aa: CSATSGGAAYEQYF
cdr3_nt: TGCAGTGCAACGAGCGGGGGGGCCGCCTACGAGCAGTACTTC

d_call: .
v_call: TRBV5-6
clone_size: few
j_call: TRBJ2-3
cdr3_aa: CASSERREDTQYF
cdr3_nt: TGTGCCAGCAGCGAGAGACGAGAAGATACGCAGTATTTT

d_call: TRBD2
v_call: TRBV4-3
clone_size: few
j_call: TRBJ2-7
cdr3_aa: CASSSGVWTSDTYEQYF
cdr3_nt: TGCGCCAGCAGCTCCGGGGTCTGGACTAGCGACACCTACGAGCAGTACTTC

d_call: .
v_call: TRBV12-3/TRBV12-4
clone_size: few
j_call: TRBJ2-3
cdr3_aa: CASSFGGGALDF
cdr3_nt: .

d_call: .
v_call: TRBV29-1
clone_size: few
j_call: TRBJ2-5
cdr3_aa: CSVSGILQETQYF
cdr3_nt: TGCAGCGTTTCCGGTATTCTACAAGAGACCCAGTACTTC

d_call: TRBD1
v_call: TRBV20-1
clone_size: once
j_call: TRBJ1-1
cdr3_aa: CSARPNTGGWTEAFF
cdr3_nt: TGCAGTGCTAGGCCAAACACAGGGGGCTGGACTGAAGCTTTCTTT

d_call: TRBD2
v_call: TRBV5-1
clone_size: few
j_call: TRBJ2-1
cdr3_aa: CASSPTSGPYNEQFF
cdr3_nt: TGCGCCAGCAGCCCGACTAGCGGGCCCTACAATGAGCAGTTCTTC

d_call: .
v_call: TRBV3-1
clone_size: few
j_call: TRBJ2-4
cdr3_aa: CASSPSTGLNIQYF
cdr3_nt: TGTGCCAGCAGCCCGAGTACAGGGCTGAACATTCAGTACTTC

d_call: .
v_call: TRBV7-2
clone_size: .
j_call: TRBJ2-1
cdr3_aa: CASSSPGVNEQFF
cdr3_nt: TGTGCCAGCAGCTCCCCGGGAGTCAATGAGCAGTTCTTC

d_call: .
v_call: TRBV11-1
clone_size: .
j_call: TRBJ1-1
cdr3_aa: CASSSSGTDYKAFF
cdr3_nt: TGTGCCAGCAGCTCATCGGGGACTGACTACAAAGCTTTCTTT

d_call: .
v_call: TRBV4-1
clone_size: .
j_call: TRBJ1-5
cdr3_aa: CASSQAGRGGNQPQHF
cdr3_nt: TGCGCCAGCAGCCAAGCAGGGAGGGGTGGCAATCAGCCCCAGCATTTT

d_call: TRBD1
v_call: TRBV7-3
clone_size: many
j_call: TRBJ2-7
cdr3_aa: CASSLTGGHEQYF
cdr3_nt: TGTGCCAGCAGCTTAACAGGGGGCCACGAGCAGTACTTC

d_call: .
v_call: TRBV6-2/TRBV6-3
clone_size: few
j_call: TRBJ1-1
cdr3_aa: CASRRDGNTEAFF
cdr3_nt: TGTGCCAGCCGACGGGATGGGAACACTGAAGCTTTCTTT

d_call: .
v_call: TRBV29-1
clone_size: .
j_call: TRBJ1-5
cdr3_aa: CSVRQMGERNQPQHF
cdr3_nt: TGCAGCGTTAGACAGATGGGGGAGCGGAATCAGCCCCAGCATTTT

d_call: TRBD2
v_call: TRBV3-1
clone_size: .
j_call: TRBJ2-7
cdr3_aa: CASSHGGEWDEQYF
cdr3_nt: TGTGCCAGCAGCCACGGGGGGGAGTGGGACGAGCAGTACTTC

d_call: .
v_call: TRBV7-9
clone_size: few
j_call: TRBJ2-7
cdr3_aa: CASSRITPGPYEQYF
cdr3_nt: TGTGCCAGCAGCCGAATAACCCCCGGGCCCTACGAGCAGTACTTC

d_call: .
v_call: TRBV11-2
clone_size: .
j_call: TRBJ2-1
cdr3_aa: CASTGDISSYNEQFF
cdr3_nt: TGTGCCAGCACCGGGGATATAAGCTCCTACAATGAGCAGTTCTTC

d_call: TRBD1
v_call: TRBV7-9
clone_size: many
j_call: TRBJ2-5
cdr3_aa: CASSPGTGVQETQYF
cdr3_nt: TGTGCCAGCAGCCCCGGGACAGGGGTCCAAGAGACCCAGTACTTC

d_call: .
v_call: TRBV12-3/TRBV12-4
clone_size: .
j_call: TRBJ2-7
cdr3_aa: CASSLGTTKKQYF
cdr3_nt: TGTGCCAGCAGTTTAGGGACAACTAAGAAGCAGTACTTC

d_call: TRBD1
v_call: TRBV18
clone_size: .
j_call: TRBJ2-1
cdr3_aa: CASSPGTGPNEQFF
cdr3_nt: TGTGCCAGCTCACCCGGGACAGGTCCCAATGAGCAGTTCTTC

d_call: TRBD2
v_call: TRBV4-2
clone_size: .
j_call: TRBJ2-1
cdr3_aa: CASSQDDGGTYNEQFF
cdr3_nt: TGTGCCAGCAGCCAAGATGACGGGGGGACGTACAATGAGCAGTTCTTC

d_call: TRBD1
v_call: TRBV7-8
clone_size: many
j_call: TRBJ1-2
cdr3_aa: CASSLAGQGYGYTF
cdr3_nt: TGTGCCAGCAGCTTAGCCGGACAGGGGTATGGCTACACCTTC

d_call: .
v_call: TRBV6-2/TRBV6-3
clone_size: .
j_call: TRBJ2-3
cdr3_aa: CASSGTYLPDTQYF
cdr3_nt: TGTGCCAGCAGTGGGACCTACCTTCCGGATACGCAGTATTTT

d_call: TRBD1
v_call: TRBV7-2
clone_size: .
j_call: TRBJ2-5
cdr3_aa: CASSDRESKTQYF
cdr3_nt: TGTGCCAGCAGCGACAGGGAGTCGAAGACCCAGTACTTC

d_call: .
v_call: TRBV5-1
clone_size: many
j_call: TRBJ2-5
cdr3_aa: CASSLVPGQQETQYF
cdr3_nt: TGCGCCAGCAGCTTGGTCCCTGGACAGCAAGAGACCCAGTACTTC

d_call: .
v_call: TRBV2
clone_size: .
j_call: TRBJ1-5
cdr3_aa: CASTEQGPQPQHF
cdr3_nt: TGTGCCAGCACGGAGCAGGGACCCCAGCCCCAGCATTTT

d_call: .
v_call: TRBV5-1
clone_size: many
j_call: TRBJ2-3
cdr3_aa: CASSVVDHTDTQYF
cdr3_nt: TGCGCCAGCAGCGTCGTAGATCACACAGATACGCAGTATTTT

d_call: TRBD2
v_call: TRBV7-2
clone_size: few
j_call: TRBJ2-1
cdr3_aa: CASLLTSSHNEQFF
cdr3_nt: TGTGCCAGCCTGTTGACTAGCTCCCACAATGAGCAGTTCTTC

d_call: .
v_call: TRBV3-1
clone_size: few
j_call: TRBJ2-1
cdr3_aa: CASSQVGTRTYNEQFF
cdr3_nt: TGTGCCAGCAGCCAAGTGGGCACTAGGACCTACAATGAGCAGTTCTTC

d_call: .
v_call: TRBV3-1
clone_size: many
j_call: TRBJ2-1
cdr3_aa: CASSQGDIYNEQFF
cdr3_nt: TGTGCCAGCAGCCAAGGGGACATCTACAATGAGCAGTTCTTC

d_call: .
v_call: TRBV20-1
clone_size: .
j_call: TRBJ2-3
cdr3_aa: CSGGADTQYF
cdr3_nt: TGCAGCGGGGGAGCGGATACGCAGTATTTT

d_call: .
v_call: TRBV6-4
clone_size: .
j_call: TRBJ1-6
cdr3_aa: CASSAVGDYNSPLHF
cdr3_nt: TGTGCCAGCAGTGCTGTGGGGGACTATAATTCACCCCTCCACTTT